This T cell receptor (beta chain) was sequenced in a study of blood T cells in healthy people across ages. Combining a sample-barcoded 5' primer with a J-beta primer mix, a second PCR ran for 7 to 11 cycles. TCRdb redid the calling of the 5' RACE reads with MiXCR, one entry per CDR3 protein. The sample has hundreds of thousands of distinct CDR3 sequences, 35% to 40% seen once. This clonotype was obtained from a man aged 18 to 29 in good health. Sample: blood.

CDR3 coding DNA: TGTGCCAGCAGCCAAGAACTTTCGGTGTCAGAGACCCAGTACTTC. Its translation is CASSQELSVSETQYF. V gene TRBV3-1 combines with J gene TRBJ2-4; no firm D call. The J call may be incorrect, as the DNA end agrees better with TRBJ2-5. The CDR3 is made up of 15 amino acids. Germline V gives CDR1 LGHDT, CDR2 YNNKEL (reference sequence).